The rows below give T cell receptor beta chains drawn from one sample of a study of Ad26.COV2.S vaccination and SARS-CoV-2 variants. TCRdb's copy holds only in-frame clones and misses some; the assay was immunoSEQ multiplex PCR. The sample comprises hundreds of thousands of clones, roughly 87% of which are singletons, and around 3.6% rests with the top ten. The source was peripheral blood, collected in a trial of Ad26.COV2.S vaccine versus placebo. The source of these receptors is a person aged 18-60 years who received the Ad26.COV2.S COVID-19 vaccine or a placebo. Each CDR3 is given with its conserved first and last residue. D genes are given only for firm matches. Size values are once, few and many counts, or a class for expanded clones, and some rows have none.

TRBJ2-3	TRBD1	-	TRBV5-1	TGCGCCAGCAGCCCGATCGAACAGGGGGAGTTGGATACGCAGTATTTT	CASSPIEQGELDTQYF
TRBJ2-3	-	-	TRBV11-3	TGTGCCAGCAGCACCAGGGCGGGGGCTGGCACAGATACGCAGTATTTT	CASSTRAGAGTDTQYF
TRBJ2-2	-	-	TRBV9	TGTGCCAGCAGCGTCATCACCGGGGAGCTGTTTTTT	CASSVITGELFF
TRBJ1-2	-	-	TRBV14	TGTGCCAGCAGCCAAGAGACCCAGGTTGGCGGCTACACCTTC	CASSQETQVGGYTF
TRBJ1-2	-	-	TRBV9	TGTGCCAGCAGCGTCTCCGACCGACTCTATGGCTACACCTTC	CASSVSDRLYGYTF
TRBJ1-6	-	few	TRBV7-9	TGTGCCAGCAGCTTCGAGACTTTCTCCTATAATTCACCCCTCCACTTT	CASSFETFSYNSPLHF
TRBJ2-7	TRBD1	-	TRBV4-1	TGCGCCAGCAGCCAGGACATTCCGGACAGGGGTTTCCACGAGCAGTACTTC	CASSQDIPDRGFHEQYF
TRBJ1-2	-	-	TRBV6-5	TGTGCCAGCACCACGGGTGGGGGCGTAAGTGGCTACACCTTC	CASTTGGGVSGYTF
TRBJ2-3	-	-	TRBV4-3	TGCGCCAGCAGCCAAGATTGGACAGATACGCAGTATTTT	CASSQDWTDTQYF
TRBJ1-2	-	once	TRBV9	TGTGCCAGCAGCGTAGATGAGGGGCGCGATGGCTACACCTTC	CASSVDEGRDGYTF
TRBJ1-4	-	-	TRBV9	TGTGCCAGCAGCCCCAGCCGGGGCCGGGAAAAACTGTTTTTT	CASSPSRGREKLFF
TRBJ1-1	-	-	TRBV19	TGTGCCAGTAGTATCGCTATGAACACTGAAGCTTTCTTT	CASSIAMNTEAFF
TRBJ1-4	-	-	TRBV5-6	TGTGCCAGCAGCTCGCCCCGAGGGGTAAAACTGTTTTTT	CASSSPRGVKLFF
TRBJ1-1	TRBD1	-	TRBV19	TGTGCCAGTAGTACCCCGGGCCGGGACAGGGTTCGAGCTTTCTTT	CASSTPGRDRVRAFF
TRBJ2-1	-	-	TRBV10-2	TGCGCCAGCAGGGGGTACTACAATGAGCAGTTCTTC	CASRGYYNEQFF
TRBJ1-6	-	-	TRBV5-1	TGCGCCAGCAGGTCCGACCCTTTGCTCTGGGGCTCCTATAATTCACCCCTCCACTTT	CASRSDPLLWGSYNSPLHF
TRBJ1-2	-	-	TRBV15	TGTGCCACCGGTTTGGGTCCTAACTATGGCTACACCTTC	CATGLGPNYGYTF
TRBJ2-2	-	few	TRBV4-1	TGCGCCAGCAGCCAAGGCGGGGAGCTGTTTTTT	CASSQGGELFF
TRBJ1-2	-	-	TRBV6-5	TGTGCCAGCAGATTAAACCCCGGACTTGATGGCTACACCTTC	CASRLNPGLDGYTF
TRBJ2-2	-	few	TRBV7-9	TGTGCCAGCAGCTTCACAAAGGGGCATGGCGGGGAGCTGTTTTTT	CASSFTKGHGGELFF
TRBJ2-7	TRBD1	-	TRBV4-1	TGCGCCAGCAGCCCAAGTGGGACAGGAGGTAGGGAGCAGTACTTC	CASSPSGTGGREQYF
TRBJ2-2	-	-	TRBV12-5	TGTGCTAGTGGTTTGGACCCCGGGACATTGAACACCGGGGAGCTGTTTTTT	CASGLDPGTLNTGELFF
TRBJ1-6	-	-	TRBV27	TGTGCCAGCAGTTTGATCGGACAAGAAAATTCACCCCTCCACTTT	CASSLIGQENSPLHF
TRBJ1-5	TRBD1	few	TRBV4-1	TGCGCCAGCAGCCAAGATCCACAGGGGGCCGAGCCCCAGCATTTT	CASSQDPQGAEPQHF
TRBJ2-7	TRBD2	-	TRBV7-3	TGTGCCAGCAGCGACGGGACTAGCGGGGGCAGCGAGCAGTACTTC	CASSDGTSGGSEQYF
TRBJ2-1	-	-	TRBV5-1	TGCGCCAGCAGCTCAAACAATGAGCAGTTCTTC	CASSSNNEQFF
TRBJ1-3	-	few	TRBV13	TGTGCCAGCAGCTTAGTTAACACCATATATTTT	CASSLVNTIYF
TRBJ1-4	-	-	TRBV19	TGTGCCAGTAGTATAGCCAGGGGAATGAATGAAAAACTGTTTTTT	CASSIARGMNEKLFF
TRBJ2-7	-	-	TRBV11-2	TGTGCCAGCAGCCGACCCGGGACGGCAAGCTCCTACGAGCAGTACTTC	CASSRPGTASSYEQYF
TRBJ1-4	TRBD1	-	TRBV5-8	TGTGCCAGCAGCCAGGGGGAAAGGGACAGGGGCGAAAAACTGTTTTTT	CASSQGERDRGEKLFF
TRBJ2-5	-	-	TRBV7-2	TGTGCCAGCAGCTTGGGGCAGCCTTGGACGATTCTTGAGACCCAGTACTTC	CASSLGQPWTILETQYF
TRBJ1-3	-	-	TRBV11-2	TGTGCCAGCAGCTCATTATCCCGGGGAAACACCATATATTTT	CASSSLSRGNTIYF
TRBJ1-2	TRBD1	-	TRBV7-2	TGTGCCAGCAGCTTCCTGGGACAGGGGGACTATGGCTACACCTTC	CASSFLGQGDYGYTF
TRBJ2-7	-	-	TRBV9	TGTGCCAGCAGCCCCTTCATGGGGGCCGTTTACGAGCAGTACTTC	CASSPFMGAVYEQYF
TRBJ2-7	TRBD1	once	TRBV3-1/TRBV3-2	TGTGCCAGCAGCCAAGACAGGGGGCTGAGCGAGCAGTACTTC	CASSQDRGLSEQYF
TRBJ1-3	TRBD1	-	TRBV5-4	TGTGCCAGCAGCTTGGTCGGGACAGCCGACTCTGGAAACACCATATATTTT	CASSLVGTADSGNTIYF
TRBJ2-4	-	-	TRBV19	TGTGCCAGTAGGGACAGGGAGGGTGTCGCCATTCAGTACTTC	CASRDREGVAIQYF
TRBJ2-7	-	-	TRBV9	TGTGCCAGCAGCCCTACCGGTGAGGGGCTATCCTACGAGCAGTACTTC	CASSPTGEGLSYEQYF
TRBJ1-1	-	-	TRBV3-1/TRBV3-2	TGTGCCAGCAGCCTCTATAGAGCTTTCTTT	CASSLYRAFF
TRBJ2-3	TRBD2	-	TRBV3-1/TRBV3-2	TGTGCCAGCAGCCAAGGGCGGGGGAGTAGCACAGATACGCAGTATTTT	CASSQGRGSSTDTQYF
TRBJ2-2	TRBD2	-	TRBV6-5	TGTGCCAGCAGTTATTCTCGCGGGGGGACCAGGGGGGAGCTGTTTTTT	CASSYSRGGTRGELFF
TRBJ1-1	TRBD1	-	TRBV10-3	TGTGCCATCAGTGAGTCCATGACAGGGGGCACTGAAGCTTTCTTT	CAISESMTGGTEAFF
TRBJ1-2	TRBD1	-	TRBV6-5	TGTGCCAGCAGCTATGACAGGGCCTCCGGCTACACCTTC	CASSYDRASGYTF
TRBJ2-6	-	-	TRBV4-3	TGCGCCAGCAGCCAAGAATCTGGGGCCAACGTCCTGACTTTC	CASSQESGANVLTF
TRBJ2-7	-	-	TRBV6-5	TGTGCCAGCAGTTACGAAGGTGAGCAGTACTTC	CASSYEGEQYF
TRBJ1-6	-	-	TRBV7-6	TGTGCCAGCAGCTCCGTGACCGACTATAATTCACCCCTCCACTTT	CASSSVTDYNSPLHF
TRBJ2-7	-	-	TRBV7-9	TGTGCCAGCAGCTTCCGCCGGGACGGATCCTACGAGCAGTACTTC	CASSFRRDGSYEQYF
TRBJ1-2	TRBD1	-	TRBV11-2	TGTGCCAGCAGCCCTAGACAGGGGAGTGGCTACACCTTC	CASSPRQGSGYTF
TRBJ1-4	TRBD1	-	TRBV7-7	TGTGCTAGCAGCCGGCCCCCGGGACAGTCTAATGAAAAACTGTTTTTT	CASSRPPGQSNEKLFF
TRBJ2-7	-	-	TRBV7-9	TGTGCCAGCAGCACCCCCCTCTTTAGGAGCTCCTACGAGCAGTACTTC	CASSTPLFRSSYEQYF
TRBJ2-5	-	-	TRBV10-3	TGTGCCATCAGTCGCGAGGGGACCCAGTACTTC	CAISREGTQYF
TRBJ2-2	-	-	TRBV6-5	TGTGCCAGCATCGGGCGAACCGGGGAGCTGTTTTTT	CASIGRTGELFF
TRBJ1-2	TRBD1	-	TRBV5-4	TGTGCCAGCAGCCTTGACAGGGTTGGCTACACCTTC	CASSLDRVGYTF
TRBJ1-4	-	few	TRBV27	TGTGCCAGCAGTTTTTCAGGGTTTGAAAAACTGTTTTTT	CASSFSGFEKLFF